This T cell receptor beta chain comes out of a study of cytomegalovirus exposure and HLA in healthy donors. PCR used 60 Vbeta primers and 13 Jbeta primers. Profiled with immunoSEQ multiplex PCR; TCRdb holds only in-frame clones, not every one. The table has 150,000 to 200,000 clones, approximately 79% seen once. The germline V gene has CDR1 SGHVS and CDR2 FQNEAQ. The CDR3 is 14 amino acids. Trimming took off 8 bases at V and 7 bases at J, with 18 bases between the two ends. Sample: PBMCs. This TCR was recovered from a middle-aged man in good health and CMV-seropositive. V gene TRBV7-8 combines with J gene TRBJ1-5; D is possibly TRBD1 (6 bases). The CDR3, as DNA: TGTGCCAGCGACCCATTGACAGGTGGCCAGCCCCAGCATTTT. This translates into CASDPLTGGQPQHF.